Listed here are 21 T cell receptor beta chains from one sample, sequenced in a study of T cell responses to AZD1222 COVID-19 vaccine. This table comes from immunoSEQ multiplex PCR, and its TCRdb copy is limited to in-frame clones, with some not included. The repertoire has around 140,000 clones, about 90% of them found once; the top ten carry more than 3%. Material: peripheral blood, obtained 28 days after the second AZD1222 dose. These receptors were collected from an adult who received the AZD1222 COVID-19 vaccine.

The CDR3 nucleotides read TGTGCCAGCAGTGCCCCAGGGGCGGGAGACTTCTCCTACAATGAGCAGTTCTTC. Translated, it gives CASSAPGAGDFSYNEQFF. The chain is built from TRBV28 and TRBJ2-1; D perhaps matches TRBD2 (7 bases). This CDR3 region has 18 residues. Germline CDR1 and CDR2: MDHEN and SYDVKM. With 5 bases removed from V and 0 bases from J, the gap between germline ends came to 20 bases.

The chain uses TRBV18 and TRBJ2-2, with 7 bases identical to TRBD2. With V trimmed by 5 bases and J by 6 bases, 3 bases remained unmatched. The CDR3 is 13 residues long. Germline CDR1 is KGHSH and CDR2 is LQKENI. The CDR3 region has the DNA TGTGCCAGCTCAGAGCGGGATCCCGGGGAGCTGTTTTTT. It is translated as CASSERDPGELFF. Based on the CDR3 plus reference TRBV18 and TRBJ2-2, the full variable domain is NAGVMQNPRHLVRRRGQEARLRCSPMKGHSHVYWYRQLPEEGLKFMVYLQKENIIDESGMPKERFSAEFPKEGPSILRIQQVVRGDSAAYFCASSERDPGELFFGEGSRLTVL.

This clone was seen a handful of times. J is TRBJ2-2 and V is TRBV6-2 or TRBV6-3; D ambiguous. This CDR3 is built from 13 residues. The V and J ends lost 2 bases and 6 bases respectively, with 7 bases between them. Germline CDR1 is MNHEY and CDR2 is SVGEGT. CDR3 loop: CASSYSVPGELFF. In DNA form, the CDR3 reads TGTGCCAGCAGTTACAGCGTACCCGGGGAGCTGTTTTTT.

The genes are TRBV7-8 and TRBJ2-7; 8 nucleotides line up with TRBD1. The CDR3 totals 15 residues. The V segment lost 2 bases and the J segment 1 base; nucleotides outside the gene matches: 4. Germline CDR1 and CDR2: SGHVS and FQNEAQ. The CDR3 DNA follows: TGTGCCAGCAGCTTATCACAGGGGGGTTCCTACGAGCAGTACTTC. Amino acid sequence: CASSLSQGGSYEQYF.

This sequence joins TRBV28 and TRBJ1-1; perhaps TRBD1 as D (5 bases). Trimming removed 6 bases at V and 0 bases at J, with 11 bases between. The CDR3 has 14 residues. CDR1 is MDHEN and CDR2 is SYDVKM in the germline V gene. As DNA, the CDR3 is TGTGCCAGCAGAAGGGGCAGGGTGAACACTGAAGCTTTCTTT. It yields the protein CASRRGRVNTEAFF.

The rearrangement uses TRBV30 and TRBJ1-3, with unresolved D. Germline V gene sequence: CDR1 GTSNPN, CDR2 SVGIG (reference sequence). The CDR3 has 13 amino acids. V gave up 2 bases and J gave up 2 bases, with 7 bases separating them. CDR3 in amino acids: CAWSLRAGNTIYF. CDR3 bases: TGTGCCTGGAGTCTCCGGGCTGGAAACACCATATATTTT.

This chain joins TRBV28 and TRBJ1-5; TRBD1 aligns across 8 bases. J was trimmed by 1 base and V by 7 bases; bases with no gene match: 6. The CDR3 contains 15 residues. Germline values: CDR1 MDHEN, CDR2 SYDVKM. This CDR3 is CASNPGGASNQPQHF. Written as DNA, the CDR3 is TGTGCCAGCAACCCAGGGGGCGCGAGCAATCAGCCCCAGCATTTT. The variable domain in full, completed from reference TRBV28 and TRBJ1-5, reads DVKVTQSSRYLVKRTGEKVFLECVQDMDHENMFWYRQDPGLGLRLIYFSYDVKMKEKGDIPEGYSVSREKKERFSLILESASTNQTSMYLCASNPGGASNQPQHFGDGTRLSIL.

The chain links TRBV19 to TRBJ1-1, with D perhaps TRBD1 (6 bases). CDR3 length: 13 amino acids. V was trimmed by 7 bases and J by 6 bases, leaving 15 bases between them. Germline values: CDR1 LNHDA, CDR2 SQIVND (reference sequence). CDR3 loop: CASMRGAQSEAFF. DNA for the CDR3: TGTGCCAGTATGAGGGGGGCGCAATCTGAAGCTTTCTTT.

The V call is TRBV2, the J call TRBJ1-5; 8 bases agree with TRBD1. The CDR3 consists of 15 residues. The germline V gene encodes CDR1 SNHLY and CDR2 FYNNEI. The V segment lost 5 bases and the J segment 3 bases; nucleotides outside the gene matches: 6. The CDR3 nucleotides read TGTGCCAGCAGTAGGGGGACAGGCCACAATCAGCCCCAGCATTTT. It encodes CASSRGTGHNQPQHF.

The CDR3 nucleotides are TGTGCCAGCAGAAGGGTAGGGGCGGGCACGTCCTACGAGCAGTACTTC. This translates into CASRRVGAGTSYEQYF. V usage is TRBV11-2 and J usage is TRBJ2-7; either TRBD1 or TRBD2 may fit D (5 bases each). This CDR3 spans 16 amino acids. The V gene lost 6 bases and the J gene lost 1 base, with 19 bases spanning the gap. Germline values: CDR1 SGHAT, CDR2 FQNNGV.

This chain connects TRBV30 to TRBJ2-1; 7 positions agree with TRBD2. Unmatched junction bases numbered 0, after V lost 3 bases and J lost 7 bases. The CDR3 has 11 amino acids. In germline, CDR1 is GTSNPN, CDR2 SVGIG (reference sequence). The CDR3 loop is CAWSGGNEQFF. The DNA of the CDR3 is TGTGCCTGGAGCGGGGGGAATGAGCAGTTCTTC.

The CDR3 region has the DNA TGTGCCAGCAGCCCCGGACAGGTTGTGAACACTGAAGCTTTCTTT. Its protein is CASSPGQVVNTEAFF. V usage is TRBV3-1 (or the pseudogene TRBV3-2) and J usage is TRBJ1-1; 7 nucleotides match TRBD1. The CDR3 is made up of 15 amino acids. Germline values: CDR1 LGHDT, CDR2 YNNKEL (reference sequence). Trimming cost V 4 bases and J 0 bases; bases outside gene matches: 5.

The CDR3 here is CASSHGTADQPQHF. DNA for the CDR3: TGTGCCAGCAGCCACGGGACAGCGGATCAGCCCCAGCATTTT. V and J are TRBV7-9 and TRBJ1-5; 7 bases fit TRBD1. The V segment lost 5 bases and the J segment 5 bases; nucleotides outside the gene matches: 6. Germline lookup yields CDR1 SEHNR and CDR2 FQNEAQ (reference sequence). CDR3 length equals 14 residues.

This sequence joins TRBV7-9 and TRBJ2-1; weak D call: TRBD2 (5 bases). This CDR3 is 14 amino acids long. The germline gives CDR1 SEHNR, CDR2 FQNEAQ (reference sequence). The V end was cut by 2 bases, the J end by 8 bases, with 13 bases between. CDR3 coding DNA: TGTGCCAGCAGCTTAACAGCTAGCTTCGATGAGCAGTTCTTC. Translated: CASSLTASFDEQFF. Full variable domain (missing parts from reference TRBV7-9 and TRBJ2-1): DTGVSQNPRHKITKRGQNVTFRCDPISEHNRLYWYRQTLGQGPEFLTYFQNEAQLEKSRLLSDRFSAERPKGSFSTLEIQRTEQGDSAMYLCASSLTASFDEQFFGPGTRLTVL.

This clone was observed a single time. This chain connects TRBV7-6 to TRBJ2-3; 8 positions agree with TRBD2. The CDR3 consists of 15 residues. The germline gives CDR1 SGHVS, CDR2 FNYEAQ. J was trimmed by 2 bases and V by 5 bases; bases with no gene match: 6. CDR3 coding DNA: TGTGCCAGCAGCATCCTAGCGGGCCTCACAGATACGCAGTATTTT. This translates into CASSILAGLTDTQYF.

This clone showed up just a few times. The chain is built from TRBV9 and TRBJ2-3; no clear D. Per the germline V gene, CDR1 is SGDLS and CDR2 is YYNGEE. V lost 4 bases and J lost 2, with 8 bases in between. The CDR3 totals 13 residues. CDR3 DNA sequence: TGTGCCAGCAGCACCCGACTCACAGATACGCAGTATTTT. It encodes CASSTRLTDTQYF. Full variable domain (outside the CDR3, taken from reference TRBV9 and TRBJ2-3): DSGVTQTPKHLITATGQRVTLRCSPRSGDLSVYWYQQSLDQGLQFLIQYYNGEERAKGNILERFSAQQFPDLHSELNLSSLELGDSALYFCASSTRLTDTQYFGPGTRLTVL.

CDR3 nucleotides: TGTGCCAGCAGTTATCTTCGTGGTAGGGCGAGTTCACCCCTCCACTTT. Encoded protein: CASSYLRGRASSPLHF. This chain links TRBV6-5 with TRBJ1-6, with D uncertain. The germline V gene encodes CDR1 MNHEY and CDR2 SVGAGI. The CDR3 spans 16 residues. Trimming removed 3 bases at V and 9 bases at J, with 18 bases between.

The chain uses TRBV20-1 and TRBJ1-3, with TRBD1 as a possible D gene (5 bases). V was cut by 3 bases and J by 0 bases, with 6 bases left in between. The CDR3 covers 13 residues. The germline gives CDR1 DFQATT, CDR2 SNEGSKA (reference sequence). The CDR3 nucleotides are TGCAGTGCTAGTACAGGCTCTGGAAACACCATATATTTT. This sequence encodes CSASTGSGNTIYF.

CDR3 loop: CASSQESARNTEAFF. The DNA of the CDR3 is TGTGCCAGCAGCCAAGAGAGCGCCCGGAACACTGAAGCTTTCTTT. The rearrangement joins TRBV4-2 to TRBJ1-1; D is uncertain. The CDR3 length is 15 residues. V was trimmed by 0 bases and J by 1 base, leaving 9 bases between them. Germline-derived CDR1 and CDR2 are LGHNA and YNFKEQ.

The chain recombines TRBV25-1 with TRBJ2-1; 7 nucleotides line up with TRBD1. The V and J ends lost 5 bases and 4 bases, in that order; junction bases with no gene match: 8. Germline assignment: CDR1 MGHDK and CDR2 SYGVNS. The CDR3 is 15 residues long. The CDR3 nucleotides read TGTGCCAGCAGTAGTTGGACAGGTGATTACAATGAGCAGTTCTTC. It yields the protein CASSSWTGDYNEQFF.

V gene TRBV19 combines with J gene TRBJ1-1, with D maybe TRBD1 (6 bases). CDR1 and CDR2 (germline): LNHDA, SQIVND (reference sequence). The length of the CDR3 is 12 residues. Trimming pared 5 bases from V and 7 bases from J, leaving 11 bases between. The CDR3 DNA reads TGTGCCAGTAGTGCAGGGGCGATTGAAGCTTTCTTT. This codes for CASSAGAIEAFF.